The rows below give T cell receptor beta chains drawn from one sample of a study of cytomegalovirus exposure and HLA in healthy donors. The protocol was immunoSEQ multiplex PCR, while the TCRdb copy is restricted to in-frame clones and leaves out a portion. Of fewer than 90,000 clones in the sample, more than 70% are singletons; the top ten hold 9% to 13%. The sequencing sample was made of PBMCs. The receptor set was obtained from a woman younger than 35 in good health and CMV-seropositive. The CDR3 runs from the conserved cysteine through the conserved F or W. D genes are given only for firm matches. Clone size is shown for a subset of rows, as once, few, many or a class of expanded clone.

J,size,D,V,DNA,CDR3
TRBJ2-7,.,TRBD1,TRBV4-2,TGTGCCAGCAGCCAGGGGGGACAGGGTCCCTACGAGCAGTACTTC,CASSQGGQGPYEQYF
TRBJ2-1,once,TRBD2,TRBV14,TGTGCCAGCAGCCAAGAAACGGGGGGGCCAGACAATGAGCAGTTCTTC,CASSQETGGPDNEQFF
TRBJ2-2,.,.,TRBV4-1,TGCGCCAGCAGCCAAGTAGTCGTCTCAAAAAACTACTCGACCGGGGAGCTGTTTTTT,CASSQVVVSKNYSTGELFF
TRBJ2-7,.,TRBD1,TRBV9,TGTGCCAGCAGCGCGGGGACAGGGTACTACGAGCAGTACTTC,CASSAGTGYYEQYF
TRBJ2-5,.,TRBD2,TRBV15,TGTGCCACCAGCAGCCTACGAGGGACTAGCGGGCCTACAAAGGAGACCCAGTACTTC,CATSSLRGTSGPTKETQYF
TRBJ1-2,once,.,TRBV7-2,TGTGCCAGCAGCTTAGGGACAGACGGCGGCTACACCTTC,CASSLGTDGGYTF
TRBJ1-5,once,TRBD1,TRBV19,TGTGCCAGTAGACAGGGGCCTCAGCCCCAGCATTTT,CASRQGPQPQHF
TRBJ1-4,.,.,TRBV6-6,TGTGCCAGCGGGCCTGAGGGGGACAATGAAAAACTGTTTTTT,CASGPEGDNEKLFF
TRBJ2-3,.,.,TRBV7-2,TGTGCCAGCAGCTATCGGGGGGCTTCTAGGACAGATACGCAGTATTTT,CASSYRGASRTDTQYF
TRBJ2-1,.,.,TRBV23-1,TGCGCCAGCAGTCAATCGTGGGAACAGGGAAACGGCAAGGGTACTAATGAGCAGTTCTTC,CASSQSWEQGNGKGTNEQFF
TRBJ2-1,.,.,TRBV13,TGTGCCAGCAGCCGATCCGACTTACAGGGCTACTTTACTTCCTACAATGAGCAGTTCTTC,CASSRSDLQGYFTSYNEQFF
TRBJ2-5,.,TRBD1,TRBV5-1,TGCGCCAGCAGAGTTGGACAGGGGGAGACCCAGTACTTC,CASRVGQGETQYF
TRBJ2-5,.,TRBD1,TRBV4-2,TGTGCCAGCAGCGCCCCGGACAGGGGAGGAGAGACCCAGTACTTC,CASSAPDRGGETQYF
TRBJ1-2,.,.,TRBV6-1,TGTGCCAGCAGTGTAACCCCGACAGGAGCTAACTATGGCTACACCTTC,CASSVTPTGANYGYTF
TRBJ2-2,medium-sized,.,TRBV6-4,TGTGCCAGCAGTGGGAGTGAGACCGGGGAGCTGTTTTTT,CASSGSETGELFF
TRBJ1-4,.,TRBD1,TRBV28,TGTGCCAGCAGTTTGGGGACAGGGGGGGTCGGAAACCTGTTTTTT,CASSLGTGGVGNLFF
TRBJ2-3,.,TRBD2,TRBV27,TGTGCCAGCAGTTTACAAACTAGCGCAGATACGCAGTATTTT,CASSLQTSADTQYF
TRBJ2-5,.,.,TRBV28,TGTGCCAGCAGTCCCTCTCTTCAAGCGGTCCAAGAGACCCAGTACTTC,CASSPSLQAVQETQYF
TRBJ1-2,.,TRBD1,TRBV2,TGTGCCAGCAGTGCAGGGGGCGCGGACTATGGCTACACCTTC,CASSAGGADYGYTF
TRBJ2-2,.,TRBD1,TRBV18,TGTGCCAGCTCACCGGGACAGGCGAACACCGGGGAGCTGTTTTTT,CASSPGQANTGELFF
TRBJ1-3,.,.,TRBV7-9,TGTGCCAGCAGCTTGGGCAGTCCAGGAGGAAACACCATATATTTT,CASSLGSPGGNTIYF
TRBJ2-2,.,.,TRBV5-1,TGCGCCAGCAGCTTGGAACGTCGAGGCACCGGGGAGCTGTTTTTT,CASSLERRGTGELFF
TRBJ1-5,.,TRBD1,TRBV27,TGTGCCAGCAGTCCCCTTTCAGGGACAGGCAATCAGCCCCAGCATTTT,CASSPLSGTGNQPQHF
TRBJ2-7,.,TRBD2,TRBV30,TGTGCCCGAGCGGGGGGGGCCTACGAGCAGTACTTC,CARAGGAYEQYF
TRBJ1-2,once,TRBD1,TRBV4-3,TGCGCCAGCAGCCAGATTTCGGGACAGGGATATGGCTACACCTTC,CASSQISGQGYGYTF
TRBJ2-5,.,.,TRBV28,TGTGCCAGCAGTTTAGCCTCGACTCACCAAGAGACCCAGTACTTC,CASSLASTHQETQYF
TRBJ2-7,.,TRBD2,TRBV28,TGTGCCAGCAGTTTATACGGGACTAGCACATCCTACGAGCAGTACTTC,CASSLYGTSTSYEQYF
TRBJ2-7,.,TRBD2,TRBV25-1,TGTGCCAGCACTCAAGCGGGGGGAGGGTTCCACGAGCAATACTTC,CASTQAGGGFHEQYF
TRBJ2-5,.,.,TRBV7-2,TGTGCCAGCAGCAGGACTCGGAGAGAGACCCAGTACTTC,CASSRTRRETQYF
TRBJ1-2,.,.,TRBV6-1,TGTGCCAGCAGTGAACCAGGCCTTCCGCGCTACACCTTC,CASSEPGLPRYTF
TRBJ2-7,many,.,TRBV6-1,TGTGCCAGCAGTGAAATGGCGGCGAAAAGTATCTACGAGCAGTACTTC,CASSEMAAKSIYEQYF
TRBJ1-5,.,.,TRBV7-9,TGTGCCAGCAGCTTAATATCGGGGGGAGGCAATCAGCCCCAGCATTTT,CASSLISGGGNQPQHF
TRBJ1-2,.,TRBD1,TRBV5-1,TGCGCCAGCAGCCCCGGACAGGGGGAGGGAGGCTACACCTTC,CASSPGQGEGGYTF
TRBJ1-6,once,TRBD1,TRBV18,TGTGCCAGCTCACCGGGACAGGGCTATAATTCACCCCTCCACTTT,CASSPGQGYNSPLHF
TRBJ2-7,once,.,TRBV18,TGTGCCAGCTCACCACCGCGGGTGGCTCACTACGAGCAGTACTTC,CASSPPRVAHYEQYF